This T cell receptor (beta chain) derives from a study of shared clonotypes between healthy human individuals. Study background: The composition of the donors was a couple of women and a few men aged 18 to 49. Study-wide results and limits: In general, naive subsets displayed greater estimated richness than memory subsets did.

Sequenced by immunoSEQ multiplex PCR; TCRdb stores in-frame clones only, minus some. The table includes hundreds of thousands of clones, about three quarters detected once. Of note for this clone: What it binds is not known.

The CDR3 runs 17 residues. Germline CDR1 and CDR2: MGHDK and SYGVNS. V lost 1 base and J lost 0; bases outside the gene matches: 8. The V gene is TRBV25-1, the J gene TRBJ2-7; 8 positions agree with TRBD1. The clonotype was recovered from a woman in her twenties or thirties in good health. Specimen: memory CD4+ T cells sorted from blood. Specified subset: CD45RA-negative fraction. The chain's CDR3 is CASSEFGRGLDSYEQYF. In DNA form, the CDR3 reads TGTGCCAGCAGTGAATTCGGCAGGGGGCTTGACTCCTACGAGCAGTACTTC.